A single sample is the source of the 2 T cell receptor beta chains below, sequenced in a study of OX40 agonist ivuxolimab in advanced cancers. This table comes from immunoSEQ multiplex PCR, and its TCRdb copy is limited to in-frame clones, with some not included. Among 7,000 to 9,500 clones listed, 88% were seen once. The source was CD4+ or CD8+ T cells sorted from blood, collected in a trial of the OX40 agonist ivuxolimab. These receptors were taken from an adult with an advanced solid tumor such as melanoma, head and neck, liver or kidney cancer.

The rearrangement links TRBV29-1 to TRBJ2-7, with D possibly being TRBD2 (6 bases). Germline CDR1 and CDR2: SQVTM and ANQGSEA. The germline V and J ends were trimmed by 2 bases and 3 bases, with 11 bases remaining between them. The CDR3 loop spans 13 amino acids. The CDR3 DNA follows: TGCAGCGTTGAATGGGGTAGCGGCTACGAGCAGTACTTC. Its protein product is CSVEWGSGYEQYF.

This clone has just a few counts. This chain connects TRBV11-2 to TRBJ2-6; D unresolved. This CDR3 comprises 14 residues. In germline, CDR1 is SGHAT, CDR2 FQNNGV. The V end was cut by 5 bases, the J end by 0 bases, with 5 bases between. The CDR3 reads CASSPISGANVLTF. The CDR3 bases are TGTGCCAGCAGCCCGATCTCTGGGGCCAACGTCCTGACTTTC.